This T cell receptor (beta chain) came from a study of CDR3 diversity in severe acne. The CDR3 runs to 13 residues. The germline V gene encodes CDR1 WNHNN and CDR2 SYGVQD (reference sequence). The V end lost 0 bases, the J end lost 5 bases, and 7 bases lay between the germline ends. One entry per CDR3 protein results from TCRdb running MiXCR on the PCR reads. The data show tens of thousands of distinct CDR3 sequences, 45% to 50% seen once. This clonotype was sampled from a male donor with severe acne vulgaris. The chain recombines TRBV10-1 with TRBJ2-5; the D gene is possibly TRBD2 (5 bases). Sequencing was carried out using blood. The CDR3 sequence is CASSESRVETQYF. The DNA of the CDR3 is TGCGCCAGCAGTGAGTCGCGGGTGGAGACCCAGTACTTC.